This T cell receptor (beta chain) was captured in a study of human T cells and chemical hapten exposure. CDR3 length: 13 residues. Germline V CDR1 and CDR2: SQVTM, ANQGSEA. V was cut by 6 bases and J by 5 bases, with 16 bases left in between. In its sample, this clonotype was seen a few times. Time point of the sample: patch test 1, 2 weeks after DPC sensitization. The treatment denotes: therapeutic diphenylcyclopropenone sensitization with weekly scalp DPC. TCRdb reprocessed the RACE reads with MiXCR, giving one entry per CDR3 protein. The data show more than 90,000 distinct CDR3 sequences, about 10% seen once.

Specimen: whole blood, collected in connection with sensitization to the hapten diphenylcyclopropenone (DPC). The J gene is TRBJ2-5, the V gene TRBV29-1, with D tentatively TRBD2 (6 bases). This sequence was found in a man aged 40-55 years with alopecia areata. Some clones in this sample may be carry-over from other donors' samples. CDR3 DNA sequence: TGCAGCGTCCAGCGGGCTTCCAGTGAGACCCAGTACTTC. It translates to CSVQRASSETQYF.